The T cell receptor (beta chain) under discussion was sequenced for a study of regulatory T cells in long-lasting Graves disease. For the study at large: Treatment with antithyroid drugs for over 5 years, together with positive TSH receptor antibodies, meant persistent Graves' disease.

V gave up 2 bases and J gave up 8 bases; unmatched junction bases: 17. The CDR3 loop spans 18 amino acids. CDR1 and CDR2 from the germline V gene are LGHDT and YNNKEL (reference sequence). This sample's time point: persistent/refractory GD, antithyroid drugs over 5 years with positive TRAb. Making the TCR library involved RNA that had been extracted from PBMCs. The authors diagnosed Graves' disease using American Thyroid Association guidelines. Peripheral blood, around 9 milliliters per patient, was collected in EDTA tubes. Study-level points and caveats: The number of shared public clonotypes was higher in persistent patients (about 2,700) than new patients (roughly 970).

This clonotype was seen a handful of times. The antigen is unknown. Sequencing libraries for TCR beta were prepared with iRepertoire HTBI primers and Arm-PCR of CDR3 regions. TCRdb fed the multiplex PCR reads into MiXCR, producing one record per CDR3 protein. This sample has 700,000 or so distinct CDR3 sequences, with around 30% found just once. The sample in question was peripheral blood mononuclear cells (PBMCs), obtained when the disease was refractory, from a patient treated with antithyroid drugs. This TCR derives from a female donor with Graves disease. The chain employs TRBV3-1 and TRBJ1-4, with TRBD1 identical over 7 bases. The DNA of the CDR3 is TGTGCCAGCAGCCAAACCCTCCGTACTGACAGGGAGTGGGAAAAACTGTTTTTT. The encoded protein is CASSQTLRTDREWEKLFF.